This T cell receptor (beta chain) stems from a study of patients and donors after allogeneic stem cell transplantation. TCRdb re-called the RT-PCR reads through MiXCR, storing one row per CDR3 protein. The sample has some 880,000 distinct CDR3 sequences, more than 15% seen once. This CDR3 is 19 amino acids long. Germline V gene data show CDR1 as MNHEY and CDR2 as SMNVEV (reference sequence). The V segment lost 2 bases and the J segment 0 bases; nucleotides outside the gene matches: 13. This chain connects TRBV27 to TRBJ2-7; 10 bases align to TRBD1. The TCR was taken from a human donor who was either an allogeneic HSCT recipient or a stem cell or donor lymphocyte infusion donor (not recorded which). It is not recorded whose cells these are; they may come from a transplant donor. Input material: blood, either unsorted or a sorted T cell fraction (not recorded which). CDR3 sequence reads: CASSLVWTGGPSSSYEQYF. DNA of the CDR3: TGTGCCAGCAGTTTAGTTTGGACAGGGGGTCCCTCAAGCTCCTACGAGCAGTACTTC.